A single sample is the source of the 5 T cell receptor beta chains below, sequenced in a study of blood T cell repertoires in COVID-19. Profiled with immunoSEQ multiplex PCR; TCRdb holds only in-frame clones, not every one. The sample gives under 300,000 clones, about four fifths of which show up once; over 2.5% is in the top ten. Sequenced material: peripheral blood. These receptors were obtained from a woman aged 55 to 70 with active or convalescent COVID-19.

This chain joins TRBV6-6 and TRBJ2-1; a weak D match, TRBD2 (5 bases). The V gene's germline CDR1 is MNHNY and CDR2 SVGAGI (reference sequence). The CDR3 length is 15 residues. The V end was cut by 2 bases, the J end by 0 bases, with 8 bases between. The CDR3 DNA sequence: TGTGCCAGCAGTTACGACGGGGACTCCTACAATGAGCAGTTCTTC. It codes for CASSYDGDSYNEQFF.

This clone was seen only once. For the CDR3, the DNA is TGTGCCAGCAGCTTAACGGGATGGGGACAGCAGGGCTACACCTTC. Translation gives CASSLTGWGQQGYTF. The chain is built from TRBV7-3 and TRBJ1-2, with 7 bases matching TRBD1. V dropped 0 bases and J dropped 8; count of bases not matched to a gene: 9. Germline CDR1 and CDR2: SGHTA and FQGTGA. The CDR3 covers 15 residues.

The rearrangement joins TRBV6-6 to TRBJ2-1, with D hard to call. The V gene's germline CDR1 is MNHNY and CDR2 SVGAGI (reference sequence). V dropped 8 bases and J dropped 0 bases, with 14 bases sitting between them. This CDR3 has 15 residues. The CDR3 is CASASDSLSYNEQFF. Here the CDR3 DNA reads TGTGCCAGCGCTAGTGACTCCCTCTCCTACAATGAGCAGTTCTTC.

This sequence joins TRBV14 and TRBJ1-2; weak D call: TRBD1 (5 bases). Germline V CDR1 and CDR2: SGHDN, FVKESK. V was clipped by 3 bases and J by 9 bases, with 14 bases between them. This CDR3 is 13 amino acids long. In DNA form, the CDR3 reads TGTGCCAGCAGCCAGGGGAATAGGGGCCGCTACACCTTC. Encoded protein: CASSQGNRGRYTF.

The count of this clone is one. The chain carries TRBV4-1 and TRBJ2-1; 8 bases line up with TRBD2. Germline loops: CDR1 MGHRA, CDR2 YSYEKL. The J segment lost 4 bases and the V segment lost 0 bases, leaving 5 bases of the junction unmatched. The CDR3 loop spans 16 amino acids. CDR3 sequence reads: CASSQDLSGGYNEQFF. The CDR3 nucleotides read TGCGCCAGCAGCCAAGATCTAAGCGGGGGTTACAATGAGCAGTTCTTC.